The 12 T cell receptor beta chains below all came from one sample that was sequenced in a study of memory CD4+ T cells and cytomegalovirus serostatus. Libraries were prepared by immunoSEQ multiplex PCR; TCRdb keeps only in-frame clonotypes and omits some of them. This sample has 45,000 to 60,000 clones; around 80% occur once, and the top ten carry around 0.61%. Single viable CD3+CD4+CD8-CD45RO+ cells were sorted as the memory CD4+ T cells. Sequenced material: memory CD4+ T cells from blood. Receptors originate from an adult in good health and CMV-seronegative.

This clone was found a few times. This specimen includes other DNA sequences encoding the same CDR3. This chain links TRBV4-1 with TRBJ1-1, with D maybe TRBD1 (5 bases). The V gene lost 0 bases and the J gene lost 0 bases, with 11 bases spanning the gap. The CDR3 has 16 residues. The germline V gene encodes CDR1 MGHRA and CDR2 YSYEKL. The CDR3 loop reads CASSQDPGRVNTEAFF. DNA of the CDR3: TGCGCCAGCAGCCAAGACCCCGGCAGGGTGAACACTGAAGCTTTCTTT.

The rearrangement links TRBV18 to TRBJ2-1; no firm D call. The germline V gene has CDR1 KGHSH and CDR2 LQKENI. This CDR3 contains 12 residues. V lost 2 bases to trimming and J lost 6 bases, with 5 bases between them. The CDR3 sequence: CASSPFLNEQFF. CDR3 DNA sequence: TGTGCCAGCTCACCATTTCTCAATGAGCAGTTCTTC.

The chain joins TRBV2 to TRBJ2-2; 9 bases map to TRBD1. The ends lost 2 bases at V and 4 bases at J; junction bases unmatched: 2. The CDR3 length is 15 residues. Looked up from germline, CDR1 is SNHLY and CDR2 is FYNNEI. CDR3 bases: TGTGCCAGCAGTGAATACAGGGGGCGCACCGGGGAGCTGTTTTTT. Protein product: CASSEYRGRTGELFF.

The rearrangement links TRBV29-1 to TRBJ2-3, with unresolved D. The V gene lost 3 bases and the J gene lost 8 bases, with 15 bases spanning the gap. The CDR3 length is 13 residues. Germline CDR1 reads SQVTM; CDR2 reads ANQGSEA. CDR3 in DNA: TGCAGCGTTGATCGGCCTCCGAGAGGTACGCAGTATTTT. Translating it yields CSVDRPPRGTQYF.

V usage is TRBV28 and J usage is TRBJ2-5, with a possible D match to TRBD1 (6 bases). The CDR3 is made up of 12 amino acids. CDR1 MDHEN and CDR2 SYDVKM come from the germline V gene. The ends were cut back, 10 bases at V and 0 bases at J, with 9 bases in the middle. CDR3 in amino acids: CATQGDQETQYF. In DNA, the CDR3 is TGTGCCACACAGGGTGACCAAGAGACCCAGTACTTC.

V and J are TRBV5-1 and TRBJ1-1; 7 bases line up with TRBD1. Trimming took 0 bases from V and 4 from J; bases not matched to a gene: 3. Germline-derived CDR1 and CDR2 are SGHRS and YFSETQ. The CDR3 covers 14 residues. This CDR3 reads CASSLGRGTTEAFF. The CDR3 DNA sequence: TGCGCCAGCAGCTTGGGCAGGGGGACCACTGAAGCTTTCTTT.

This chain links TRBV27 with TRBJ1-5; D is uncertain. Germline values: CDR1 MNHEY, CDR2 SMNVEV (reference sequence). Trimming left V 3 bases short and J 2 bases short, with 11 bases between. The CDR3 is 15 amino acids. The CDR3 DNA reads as TGTGCCAGCAGTTTCGTCTCCCGGGGCAATCAGCCCCAGCATTTT. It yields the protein CASSFVSRGNQPQHF.

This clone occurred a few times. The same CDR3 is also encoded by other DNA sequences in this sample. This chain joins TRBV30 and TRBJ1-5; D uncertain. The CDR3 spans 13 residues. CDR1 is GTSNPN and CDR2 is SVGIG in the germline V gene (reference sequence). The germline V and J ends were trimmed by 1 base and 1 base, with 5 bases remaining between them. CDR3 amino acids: CAWSADSNQPQHF. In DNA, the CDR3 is TGTGCCTGGAGTGCGGACAGCAATCAGCCCCAGCATTTT.

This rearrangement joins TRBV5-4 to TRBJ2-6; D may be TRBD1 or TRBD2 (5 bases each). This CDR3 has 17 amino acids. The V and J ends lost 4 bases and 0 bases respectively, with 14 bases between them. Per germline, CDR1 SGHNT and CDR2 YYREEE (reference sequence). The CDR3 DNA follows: TGTGCCAGCAGCCCACTGGCAGGGAGCTCTGGGGCCAACGTCCTGACTTTC. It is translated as CASSPLAGSSGANVLTF.

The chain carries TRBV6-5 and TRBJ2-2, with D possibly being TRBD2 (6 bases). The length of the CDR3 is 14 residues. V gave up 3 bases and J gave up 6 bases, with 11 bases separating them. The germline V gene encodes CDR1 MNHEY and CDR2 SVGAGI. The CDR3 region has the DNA TGTGCCAGCAGTTATTCTAGCGACCCCGGGGAGCTGTTTTTT. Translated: CASSYSSDPGELFF.

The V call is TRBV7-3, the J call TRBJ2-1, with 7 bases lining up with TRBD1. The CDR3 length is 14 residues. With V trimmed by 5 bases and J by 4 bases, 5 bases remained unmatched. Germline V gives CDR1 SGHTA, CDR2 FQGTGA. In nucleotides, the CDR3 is TGTGCCAGCAGCGAACAGGGGTCATACAATGAGCAGTTCTTC. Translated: CASSEQGSYNEQFF.

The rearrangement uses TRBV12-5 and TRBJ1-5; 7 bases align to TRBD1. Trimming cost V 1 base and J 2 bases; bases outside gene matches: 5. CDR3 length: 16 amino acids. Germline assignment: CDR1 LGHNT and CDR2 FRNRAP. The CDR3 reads CASGLDRGSGNQPQHF. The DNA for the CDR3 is TGTGCTAGTGGTTTGGACAGGGGAAGTGGCAATCAGCCCCAGCATTTT.